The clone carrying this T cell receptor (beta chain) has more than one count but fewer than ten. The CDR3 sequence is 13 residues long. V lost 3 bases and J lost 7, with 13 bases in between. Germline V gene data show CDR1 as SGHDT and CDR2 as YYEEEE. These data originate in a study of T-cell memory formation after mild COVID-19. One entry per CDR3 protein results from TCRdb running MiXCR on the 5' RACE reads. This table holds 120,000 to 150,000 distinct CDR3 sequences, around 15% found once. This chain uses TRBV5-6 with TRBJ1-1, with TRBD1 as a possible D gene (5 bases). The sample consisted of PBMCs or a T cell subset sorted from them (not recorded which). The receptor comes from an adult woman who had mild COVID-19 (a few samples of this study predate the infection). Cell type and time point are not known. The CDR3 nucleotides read TGTGCCAGCAGCTCTAGGGTGGGGGTTGAAGCTTTCTTT. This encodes CASSSRVGVEAFF. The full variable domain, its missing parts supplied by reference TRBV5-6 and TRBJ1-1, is DAGVTQSPTHLIKTRGQQVTLRCSPKSGHDTVSWYQQALGQGPQFIFQYYEEEERQRGNFPDRFSGHQFPNYSSELNVNALLLGDSALYLCASSSRVGVEAFFGQGTRLTVV.